A single TCR beta chain is shown here with its context. Its antigen is unidentified. This CDR3 has 11 amino acids. V lost 5 bases, J lost 7 bases, and 8 bases lay in between. This sample stems from a study of T-cell memory formation after mild COVID-19. General observations from the study: Some clones that responded turned up in pre-infection memory, which suggests that cross-reactive memory joined in.

TCR alpha and TCR beta cDNA libraries with sample barcodes and UMIs came from 5'RACE using constant-segment primers. TCRdb fed the 5' RACE reads into MiXCR, producing one record per CDR3 protein. The sample includes about half a million distinct CDR3 sequences, roughly 18% of them seen just once. The source of this sequence is an adult woman who had mild COVID-19 (a few samples of this study predate the infection). Cell type and time point are not known. This chain joins TRBV12-3 or TRBV12-4 and TRBJ1-1; no clear D gene. The sequenced sample was PBMCs or a T cell subset sorted from them (not recorded which). In DNA form, the CDR3 reads TGTGCCAGCAGTCAAACGTATGAAGCTTTCTTT. Translated, it gives CASSQTYEAFF.